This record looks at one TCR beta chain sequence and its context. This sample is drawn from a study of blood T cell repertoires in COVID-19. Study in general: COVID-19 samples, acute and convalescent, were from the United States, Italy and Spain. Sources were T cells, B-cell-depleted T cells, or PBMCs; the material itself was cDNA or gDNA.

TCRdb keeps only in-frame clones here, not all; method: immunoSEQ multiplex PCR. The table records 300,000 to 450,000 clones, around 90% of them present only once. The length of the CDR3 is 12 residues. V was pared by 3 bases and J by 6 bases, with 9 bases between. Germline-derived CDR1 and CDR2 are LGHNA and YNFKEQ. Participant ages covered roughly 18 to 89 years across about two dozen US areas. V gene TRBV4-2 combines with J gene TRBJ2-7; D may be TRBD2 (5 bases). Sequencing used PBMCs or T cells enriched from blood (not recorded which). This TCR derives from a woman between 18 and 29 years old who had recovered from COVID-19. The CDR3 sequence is CASSQDGGEQYF. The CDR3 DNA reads TGTGCCAGCAGCCAGGATGGAGGCGAGCAGTACTTC.